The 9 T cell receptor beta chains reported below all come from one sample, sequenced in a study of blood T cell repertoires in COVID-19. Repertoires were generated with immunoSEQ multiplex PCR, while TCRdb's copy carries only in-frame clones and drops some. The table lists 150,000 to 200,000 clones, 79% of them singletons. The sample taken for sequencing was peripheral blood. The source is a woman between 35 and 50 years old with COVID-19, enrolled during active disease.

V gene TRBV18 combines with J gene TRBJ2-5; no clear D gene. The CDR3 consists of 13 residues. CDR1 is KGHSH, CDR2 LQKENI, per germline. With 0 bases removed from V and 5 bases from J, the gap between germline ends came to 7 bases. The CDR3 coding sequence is TGTGCCAGCTCACCACCCGGGTCGGAGACCCAGTACTTC. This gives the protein CASSPPGSETQYF.

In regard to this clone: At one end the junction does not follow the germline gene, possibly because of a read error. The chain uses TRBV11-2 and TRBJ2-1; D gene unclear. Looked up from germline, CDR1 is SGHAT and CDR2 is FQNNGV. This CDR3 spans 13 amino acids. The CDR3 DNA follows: TGTGCCAGCAGCCTAGACTTTCTCAATGAGCAGTTCTTC. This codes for CASSLDFLNEQFF. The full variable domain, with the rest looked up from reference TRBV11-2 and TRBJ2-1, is EAGVAQSPRYKIIEKRQSVAFWCNPISGHATLYWYQQILGQGPKLLIQFQNNGVVDDSQLPKDRFSAERLKGVDSTLKIQPAKLEDSAVYLCASSLDFLNEQFFGPGTRLTVL.

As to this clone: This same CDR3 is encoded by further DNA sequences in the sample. The CDR3 DNA is TGTGCCAGCAGTTACTCGGGCAGAAACTATGGCTACACCTTC. Its translation: CASSYSGRNYGYTF. The rearrangement links TRBV6-5 to TRBJ1-2, with D unresolved. Trimming removed 0 bases from V and 2 bases from J, with 7 bases in between. Per germline, CDR1 MNHEY and CDR2 SVGAGI. The CDR3 consists of 14 residues.

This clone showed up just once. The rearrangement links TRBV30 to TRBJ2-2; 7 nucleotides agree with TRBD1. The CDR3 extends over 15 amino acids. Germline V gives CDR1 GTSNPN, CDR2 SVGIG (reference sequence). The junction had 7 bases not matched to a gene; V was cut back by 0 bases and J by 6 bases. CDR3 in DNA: TGTGCCTGGAGTGTAGGGACAGTCTTGGCCGGGGAGCTGTTTTTT. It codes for CAWSVGTVLAGELFF. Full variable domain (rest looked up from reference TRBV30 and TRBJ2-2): SQTIHQWPATLVQPVGSPLSLECTVEGTSNPNLYWYRQAAGRGLQLLFYSVGIGQISSEVPQNLSASRPQDRQFILSSKKLLLSDSGFYLCAWSVGTVLAGELFFGEGSRLTVL.

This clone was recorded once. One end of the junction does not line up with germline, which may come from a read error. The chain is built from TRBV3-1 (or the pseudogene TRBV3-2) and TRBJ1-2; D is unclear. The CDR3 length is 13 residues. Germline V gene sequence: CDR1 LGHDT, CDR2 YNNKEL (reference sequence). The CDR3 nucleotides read TGTGCCAGCAGCCAAGATACTCTCCCTTTCCATGCCTTC. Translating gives CASSQDTLPFHAF.

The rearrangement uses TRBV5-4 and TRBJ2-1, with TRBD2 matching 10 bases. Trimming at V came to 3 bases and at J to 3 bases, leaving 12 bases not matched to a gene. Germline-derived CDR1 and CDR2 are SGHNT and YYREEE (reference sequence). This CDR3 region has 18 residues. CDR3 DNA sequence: TGTGCCAGCAGCTCACAGCGGGGGGGCCTTCTAAGCTACAATGAGCAGTTCTTC. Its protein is CASSSQRGGLLSYNEQFF.

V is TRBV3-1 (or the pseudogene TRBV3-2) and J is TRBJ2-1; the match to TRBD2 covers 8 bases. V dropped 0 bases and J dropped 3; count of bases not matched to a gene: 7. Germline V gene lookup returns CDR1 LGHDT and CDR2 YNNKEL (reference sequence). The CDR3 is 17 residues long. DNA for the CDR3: TGTGCCAGCAGCCAAGACAACGGGGGGGCAAACTACAATGAGCAGTTCTTC. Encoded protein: CASSQDNGGANYNEQFF.

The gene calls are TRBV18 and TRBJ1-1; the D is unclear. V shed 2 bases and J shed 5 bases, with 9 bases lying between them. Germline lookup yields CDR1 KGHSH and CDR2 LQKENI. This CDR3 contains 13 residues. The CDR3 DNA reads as TGTGCCAGCTCACCAAGTGAAGCAACTGAAGCTTTCTTT. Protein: CASSPSEATEAFF. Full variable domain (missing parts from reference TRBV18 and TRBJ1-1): NAGVMQNPRHLVRRRGQEARLRCSPMKGHSHVYWYRQLPEEGLKFMVYLQKENIIDESGMPKERFSAEFPKEGPSILRIQQVVRGDSAAYFCASSPSEATEAFFGQGTRLTVV.

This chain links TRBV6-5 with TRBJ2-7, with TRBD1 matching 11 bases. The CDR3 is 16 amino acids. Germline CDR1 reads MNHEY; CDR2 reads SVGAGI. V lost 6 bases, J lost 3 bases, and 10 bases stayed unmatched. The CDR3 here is CASSYEGGQGVYEQYF. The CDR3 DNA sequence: TGTGCCAGCAGCTACGAGGGGGGACAGGGGGTCTACGAGCAGTACTTC.